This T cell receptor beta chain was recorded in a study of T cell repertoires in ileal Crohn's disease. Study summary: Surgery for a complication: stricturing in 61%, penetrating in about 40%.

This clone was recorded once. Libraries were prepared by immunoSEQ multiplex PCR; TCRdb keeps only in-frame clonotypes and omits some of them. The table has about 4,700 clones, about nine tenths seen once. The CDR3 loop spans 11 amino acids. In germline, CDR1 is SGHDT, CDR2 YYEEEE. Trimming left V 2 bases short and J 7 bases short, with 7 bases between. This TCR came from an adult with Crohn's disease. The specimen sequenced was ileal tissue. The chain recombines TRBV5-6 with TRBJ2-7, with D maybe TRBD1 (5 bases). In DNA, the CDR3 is TGTGCCAGCAGCTTCAGGGTTGAGCAGTACTTC. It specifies CASSFRVEQYF. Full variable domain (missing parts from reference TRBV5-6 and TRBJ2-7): DAGVTQSPTHLIKTRGQQVTLRCSPKSGHDTVSWYQQALGQGPQFIFQYYEEEERQRGNFPDRFSGHQFPNYSSELNVNALLLGDSALYLCASSFRVEQYFGPGTRLTVT.